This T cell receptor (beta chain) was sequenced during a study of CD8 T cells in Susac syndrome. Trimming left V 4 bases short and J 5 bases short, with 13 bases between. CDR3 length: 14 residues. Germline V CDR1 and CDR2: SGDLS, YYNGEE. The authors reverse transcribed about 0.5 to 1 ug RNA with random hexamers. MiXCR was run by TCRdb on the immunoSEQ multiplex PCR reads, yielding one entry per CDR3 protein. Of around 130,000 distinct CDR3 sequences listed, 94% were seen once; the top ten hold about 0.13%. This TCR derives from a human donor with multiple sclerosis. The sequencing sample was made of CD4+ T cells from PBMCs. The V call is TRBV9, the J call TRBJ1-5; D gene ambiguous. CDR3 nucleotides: TGTGCCAGCAGCCCTCAAGGGTCCTATCAGCCCCAGCATTTT. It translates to CASSPQGSYQPQHF.